Included here is one T cell receptor beta chain sequence, with context. The TCR beta repertoire was assessed by survey-level immunoSEQ sequencing. Some clones are missing from TCRdb's copy, which holds only in-frame ones; the method was immunoSEQ multiplex PCR. The top ten hold roughly 4% of the sample, which has some 70,000 clones, approximately 92% seen once. This TCR came from a man aged 35 to 55 with rheumatoid arthritis. The sample was PBMCs.

The CDR3 sequence is CASSPGQGGEQYF. In nucleotides, the CDR3 is TGTGCCAGCAGCCCAGGACAGGGGGGTGAGCAGTACTTC. J is TRBJ2-7 and V is TRBV7-3, with 10 bases identical to TRBD1. The CDR3 spans 13 residues. The V gene's germline CDR1 is SGHTA and CDR2 FQGTGA. J gave up 7 bases and V 5 bases, and 5 bases lay outside the gene matches.